A single sample is the source of the 20 T cell receptor beta chains below, sequenced in a study of OX40 agonist ivuxolimab in advanced cancers. Method: immunoSEQ multiplex PCR; TCRdb's copy keeps in-frame clones and lacks some. Among some 150,000 clones listed, approximately 94% were seen once. The sample in question was CD4+ or CD8+ T cells sorted from blood, obtained in a trial of the OX40 agonist ivuxolimab. These receptor sequences come from an adult with an advanced solid tumor such as melanoma, head and neck, liver or kidney cancer.

DNA for the CDR3: TGTGCCAGTAGGGGGTTCACAGATACGCAGTATTTT. Amino acids: CASRGFTDTQYF. The chain is built from TRBV19 and TRBJ2-3; D gene unclear. The CDR3 spans 12 residues. The ends were cut back, 6 bases at V and 2 bases at J, with 6 bases in the middle. Germline CDR1 is LNHDA and CDR2 is SQIVND (reference sequence).

V is TRBV27 and J is TRBJ2-1; D unresolved. V dropped 2 bases and J dropped 8 bases, with 4 bases sitting between them. The CDR3 extends over 11 amino acids. Germline V gene sequence: CDR1 MNHEY, CDR2 SMNVEV (reference sequence). CDR3 amino acids: CASSLGYEQFF. The CDR3 DNA follows: TGTGCCAGCAGTTTAGGATATGAGCAGTTCTTC.

This chain uses TRBV6-6 with TRBJ2-7; D is ambiguous. Germline V CDR1 and CDR2: MNHNY, SVGAGI (reference sequence). The CDR3 runs to 12 residues. V was trimmed by 0 bases and J by 2 bases, leaving 2 bases between them. The CDR3 nucleotides read TGTGCCAGCAGTTACTCTGCCTACGAGCAGTACTTC. Translating gives CASSYSAYEQYF.

The chain joins TRBV5-4 to TRBJ1-1; D might be TRBD1 (5 bases). V dropped 4 bases and J dropped 11 bases, with 15 bases sitting between them. The CDR3 runs to 12 residues. Germline CDR1 reads SGHNT; CDR2 reads YYREEE (reference sequence). As DNA, the CDR3 is TGTGCCAGCAGCCAAGTGGACAACGTGGCTTTCTTT. It is translated as CASSQVDNVAFF.

This chain joins TRBV19 and TRBJ1-1; 9 nucleotides line up with TRBD1. V shed 3 bases and J 6 bases; nucleotides not matched to a gene: 2. From germline, CDR1 is LNHDA and CDR2 SQIVND (reference sequence). The CDR3 has 13 residues. CDR3 amino acids: CASSIWTGAEAFF. The CDR3 bases are TGTGCCAGTAGTATCTGGACAGGGGCTGAAGCTTTCTTT.

The rearrangement uses TRBV7-2 and TRBJ1-2; no clear D gene. Trimming took off 3 bases at V and 8 bases at J, with 16 bases between the two ends. From germline, CDR1 is SGHTA and CDR2 FQGNSA. CDR3 length equals 14 residues. This CDR3 is CASSLGNRERGYTF. In DNA, the CDR3 is TGTGCCAGCAGCTTGGGGAACCGGGAACGAGGCTACACCTTC.

V usage is TRBV10-1 and J usage is TRBJ2-2, with 9 bases matching TRBD2. CDR3 size: 18 residues. The ends lost 8 bases at V and 3 bases at J; junction bases unmatched: 16. Germline V gene sequence: CDR1 WNHNN, CDR2 SYGVQD (reference sequence). The CDR3 DNA follows: TGCGCCAGCCCCCCGGGCGGGGGGGCCGAGCTTCACACCGGGGAGCTGTTTTTT. Its translation: CASPPGGGAELHTGELFF.

V gene TRBV6-5 combines with J gene TRBJ2-7; D uncertain. The CDR3 has 11 amino acids. The V end lost 6 bases, the J end lost 3 bases, and 6 bases lay between the germline ends. Germline CDR1 is MNHEY and CDR2 is SVGAGI. Here the CDR3 reads CASRTIYEQYF. DNA for the CDR3: TGTGCCAGCAGGACGATCTACGAGCAGTACTTC.

V gene TRBV9 combines with J gene TRBJ2-5, with D hard to call. The CDR3 has 11 residues. V was trimmed by 5 bases and J by 6 bases, leaving 8 bases between them. CDR1 and CDR2 (germline): SGDLS, YYNGEE. CDR3 DNA: TGTGCCAGCAGGGTCCGGAAGACCCAGTACTTC. Amino acid sequence: CASRVRKTQYF.

This clone was seen just once. The rearrangement links TRBV7-2 to TRBJ2-1; the D is unclear. V lost 2 bases and J 0 bases, leaving 8 bases between the germline ends. The CDR3 contains 15 residues. Germline assignment: CDR1 SGHTA and CDR2 FQGNSA. The CDR3 nucleotides read TGTGCCAGCAGCTTATGGTTGAGCTCCTACAATGAGCAGTTCTTC. As protein: CASSLWLSSYNEQFF.

V usage is TRBV5-6 and J usage is TRBJ2-7; 10 nucleotides line up with TRBD1. V gave up 2 bases and J gave up 3 bases; unmatched junction bases: 11. The CDR3 is 17 residues long. From germline, CDR1 is SGHDT and CDR2 YYEEEE. The CDR3 loop reads CASSLRTGTGAFYEQYF. Written as DNA, the CDR3 is TGTGCCAGCAGCTTACGAACCGGGACAGGGGCTTTCTACGAGCAGTACTTC.

The chain couples TRBV19 to TRBJ2-2; 7 nucleotides match TRBD1. This CDR3 has 17 residues. J lost 2 bases, V lost 8 bases, and 14 bases had no gene match. Germline V gene data show CDR1 as LNHDA and CDR2 as SQIVND (reference sequence). The CDR3 DNA follows: TGTGCCAGTTCCAGACGGTCGGGACAGCCTAACACCGGGGAGCTGTTTTTT. As protein: CASSRRSGQPNTGELFF. Drawing the rest from reference TRBV19 and TRBJ2-2, the complete variable domain is DGGITQSPKYLFRKEGQNVTLSCEQNLNHDAMYWYRQDPGQGLRLIYYSQIVNDFQKGDIAEGYSVSREKKESFPLTVTSAQKNPTAFYLCASSRRSGQPNTGELFFGEGSRLTVL.

The chain is built from TRBV19 and TRBJ2-6; maybe TRBD2 (5 bases). V was pared by 6 bases and J by 0 bases, with 15 bases between. Per germline, CDR1 LNHDA and CDR2 SQIVND (reference sequence). The CDR3 has 17 amino acids. The CDR3: CASSPWTGSSGANVLTF. In DNA form, the CDR3 reads TGTGCCAGTAGCCCCTGGACGGGGAGCTCTGGGGCCAACGTCCTGACTTTC.

The gene calls are TRBV19 and TRBJ2-3, with 14 bases fitting TRBD2. The germline V gene encodes CDR1 LNHDA and CDR2 SQIVND (reference sequence). V lost 5 bases, J lost 5 bases, and 15 bases stayed unmatched. This CDR3 region has 19 residues. CDR3 protein: CASSPLPWTSGGREDTQYF. DNA for the CDR3: TGTGCCAGTAGTCCCCTCCCTTGGACTAGCGGGGGGCGGGAAGATACGCAGTATTTT. Based on the CDR3 plus reference TRBV19 and TRBJ2-3, the full variable domain is DGGITQSPKYLFRKEGQNVTLSCEQNLNHDAMYWYRQDPGQGLRLIYYSQIVNDFQKGDIAEGYSVSREKKESFPLTVTSAQKNPTAFYLCASSPLPWTSGGREDTQYFGPGTRLTVL.

The J gene is TRBJ2-1, the V gene TRBV7-9; D call uncertain. CDR1 is SEHNR, CDR2 FQNEAQ, per germline (reference sequence). V lost 5 bases to trimming and J lost 6 bases, with 8 bases between them. This CDR3 region has 12 residues. DNA of the CDR3: TGTGCCAGCAGCCCCCTCCCCAATGAGCAGTTCTTC. Its protein is CASSPLPNEQFF.

CDR3 bases: TGCGCCAGCAGCTTTGGGGAGGAGGTCAAGTTCTTC. It yields the protein CASSFGEEVKFF. The V gene is TRBV5-1, the J gene TRBJ2-1; possibly TRBD2 for D (6 bases). V was pared by 2 bases and J by 14 bases, with 14 bases between. Germline V gene lookup returns CDR1 SGHRS and CDR2 YFSETQ. The CDR3 has 12 amino acids.

The chain employs TRBV6-1 and TRBJ2-7; 7 nucleotides agree with TRBD2. Unmatched junction bases numbered 5, after V lost 6 bases and J lost 3 bases. Germline CDR1 MNHNS, CDR2 SASEGT. The CDR3 is made up of 13 amino acids. This chain's CDR3 is CASRWSGVYEQYF. As DNA, the CDR3 is TGTGCCAGCAGATGGAGCGGGGTCTACGAGCAGTACTTC.

The rearrangement uses TRBV11-2 and TRBJ2-2; D gene unclear. V dropped 1 base and J dropped 6 bases, with 15 bases sitting between them. CDR3 length: 16 residues. Germline V lookup: CDR1 SGHAT, CDR2 FQNNGV. CDR3 DNA sequence: TGTGCCAGCAGCTTAGCGGTCGTGCCAGGAGCCGGGGAGCTGTTTTTT. Translated: CASSLAVVPGAGELFF. Drawing the rest from reference TRBV11-2 and TRBJ2-2, the complete variable domain is EAGVAQSPRYKIIEKRQSVAFWCNPISGHATLYWYQQILGQGPKLLIQFQNNGVVDDSQLPKDRFSAERLKGVDSTLKIQPAKLEDSAVYLCASSLAVVPGAGELFFGEGSRLTVL.

The chain uses TRBV29-1 and TRBJ1-1; D remains unclear. V was trimmed by 4 bases and J by 1 base, leaving 7 bases between them. The CDR3 has 12 residues. Germline-derived CDR1 and CDR2 are SQVTM and ANQGSEA. CDR3 DNA: TGCAGCGTTGCACAGCAGAACACTGAAGCTTTCTTT. This codes for CSVAQQNTEAFF.

This chain links TRBV6-1 with TRBJ1-5, with D possibly matching TRBD1 (5 bases). The CDR3 totals 15 residues. CDR1 is MNHNS, CDR2 SASEGT, per germline. V was cut by 8 bases and J by 5 bases, with 19 bases left in between. This chain's CDR3 is CASSPEGITYQPQHF. The CDR3 bases are TGTGCCAGCTCCCCCGAGGGGATAACCTATCAGCCCCAGCATTTT.